Presented here are 15 T cell receptor beta chains from one specimen sequenced in a study of T-cell memory formation after mild COVID-19. TCRdb itself ran the 5' RACE reads through MiXCR, one entry per CDR3 protein. The sample has more than 450,000 distinct CDR3 sequences, roughly 18% seen once. The source material was PBMCs or a T cell subset sorted from them (not recorded which). These receptor sequences come from an adult woman who had mild COVID-19 (a few samples of this study predate the infection). Cell type and time point are not known.

The chain recombines TRBV12-3 or TRBV12-4 with TRBJ2-2; D gene ambiguous. This CDR3 is 12 amino acids long. V lost 10 bases to trimming and J lost 4 bases, with 10 bases between them. CDR3 DNA sequence: TGTGCCAACGCGGATGGCACCGGGGAGCTGTTTTTT. Protein product: CANADGTGELFF.

At least ten counts were recorded for this clonotype. This chain uses TRBV3-1 with TRBJ2-5; TRBD1 aligns across 9 bases. This CDR3 has 15 residues. The ends lost 4 bases at V and 5 bases at J; junction bases unmatched: 8. Germline V lookup: CDR1 LGHDT, CDR2 YNNKEL (reference sequence). DNA for the CDR3: TGTGCCAGCAGCCTTTCCGGGACAGGGACGGAGACCCAGTACTTC. It yields the protein CASSLSGTGTETQYF.

V usage is TRBV4-3 and J usage is TRBJ1-4; D not resolved. This CDR3 region has 13 residues. Germline CDR1 and CDR2: LGHNA and YSLEER. Trimming stripped 4 bases from V and 8 bases from J, with 11 bases between. This CDR3 is CASSRVLSEKLFF. DNA of the CDR3: TGCGCCAGCAGCCGAGTTCTATCCGAAAAACTGTTTTTT.

This chain joins TRBV7-6 and TRBJ1-1; the D is unclear. Per the germline V gene, CDR1 is SGHVS and CDR2 is FNYEAQ. This CDR3 comprises 13 residues. V lost 5 bases and J 4 bases, leaving 11 bases between the germline ends. CDR3 sequence (DNA): TGTGCCAGCAGCCCTGGACGGACCACTGAAGCTTTCTTT. It yields the protein CASSPGRTTEAFF.

The rearrangement joins TRBV9 to TRBJ2-2, with D perhaps matching TRBD1 (5 bases). Germline V gene lookup returns CDR1 SGDLS and CDR2 YYNGEE. Trimming removed 6 bases at V and 7 bases at J, with 16 bases between. The CDR3 loop spans 14 amino acids. Written as DNA, the CDR3 is TGTGCCAGCACCCGTAGGGGTATGGACGGGGAGCTGTTTTTT. Its protein is CASTRRGMDGELFF.

The chain recombines TRBV29-1 with TRBJ2-6, with 8 positions matching TRBD1. The length of the CDR3 is 17 residues. Germline V lookup: CDR1 SQVTM, CDR2 ANQGSEA. V lost 7 bases and J lost 0; bases outside the gene matches: 11. Here the CDR3 DNA reads TGCAGCGCCGGAGAGGGGACAGGCTACTCTGGGGCCAACGTCCTGACTTTC. It codes for CSAGEGTGYSGANVLTF. Based on the CDR3 plus reference TRBV29-1 and TRBJ2-6, the full variable domain is SAVISQKPSRDICQRGTSLTIQCQVDSQVTMMFWYRQQPGQSLTLIATANQGSEATYESGFVIDKFPISRPNLTFSTLTVSNMSPEDSSIYLCSAGEGTGYSGANVLTFGAGSRLTVL.

This clonotype has only a few counts. J is TRBJ2-1 and V is TRBV4-1; 8 bases map to TRBD2. V lost 4 bases to trimming and J lost 1 base; unmatched junction nucleotides: 12. This CDR3 has 18 residues. Germline values: CDR1 MGHRA, CDR2 YSYEKL. The DNA for the CDR3 is TGCGCCAGCAGCCGCAGTCCCCTAGCGGGCGGGTCCTACAATGAGCAGTTCTTC. Amino acid sequence: CASSRSPLAGGSYNEQFF.

The chain couples TRBV7-3 to TRBJ1-1, with D perhaps TRBD1 (5 bases). This CDR3 contains 13 residues. The V and J ends lost 3 bases and 7 bases respectively, with 12 bases between them. Germline CDR1 is SGHTA and CDR2 is FQGTGA. The CDR3, as DNA: TGTGCCAGCAGCTTTACGACCCAGGGTGAAGCTTTCTTT. Its protein is CASSFTTQGEAFF.

This clonotype turned up a few times. The chain links TRBV3-1 to TRBJ2-3, with TRBD2 matching 14 bases. The CDR3 has 17 residues. Germline V gene data show CDR1 as LGHDT and CDR2 as YNNKEL (reference sequence). Unmatched junction bases numbered 6, after V lost 5 bases and J lost 2 bases. The CDR3 nucleotides are TGTGCCAGCAGCGGGCGACTAGCGGGGGGGCCCACAGATACGCAGTATTTT. Encoded protein: CASSGRLAGGPTDTQYF.

The chain uses TRBV2 and TRBJ1-1, with TRBD1 identical over 7 bases. This CDR3 region has 14 residues. The germline CDR1 and CDR2 sequences are SNHLY and FYNNEI. V trimming: 6 bases; J trimming: 1 base; junction bases outside the gene matches: 5. The CDR3 is CASRGRTGNTEAFF. In DNA, the CDR3 is TGTGCCAGCAGGGGCCGGACAGGGAACACTGAAGCTTTCTTT.

The gene calls are TRBV14 and TRBJ2-7; TRBD2 matches at 7 bases. With 4 bases clipped from V and 0 bases from J, the junction kept 6 bases outside the gene matches. Looked up from germline, CDR1 is SGHDN and CDR2 is FVKESK. The CDR3 runs 15 residues. CDR3 loop: CASSLPGGYSYEQYF. CDR3 in DNA: TGTGCCAGCAGCCTGCCCGGGGGGTACTCCTACGAGCAGTACTTC.

The rearrangement joins TRBV24-1 to TRBJ2-7; 8 bases align to TRBD1. The CDR3 contains 16 residues. Germline lookup yields CDR1 KGHDR and CDR2 SFDVKD. V lost 3 bases, J lost 3 bases, and 9 bases stayed unmatched. The CDR3: CATSDRAGTGYYEQYF. DNA for the CDR3: TGTGCCACCAGTGATAGAGCCGGGACAGGATACTACGAGCAGTACTTC.

The DNA for the CDR3 is TGTGCCAGCAGTTTATACCATCGGACCGGGACAGGGTCCTACGAGCAGTACTTC. This codes for CASSLYHRTGTGSYEQYF. The chain carries TRBV27 and TRBJ2-7; TRBD1 matches at 9 bases. Germline loops: CDR1 MNHEY, CDR2 SMNVEV (reference sequence). The CDR3 is made up of 18 amino acids. V trimming: 1 base; J trimming: 1 base; junction bases outside the gene matches: 11.

The chain recombines TRBV6-2 or TRBV6-3 with TRBJ2-1, with D hard to call. There are 13 residues in the CDR3. V was shortened by 1 base and J by 5 bases, with 6 bases between the two germline ends. Germline V gene lookup returns CDR1 MNHEY and CDR2 SVGEGT. The CDR3 nucleotides read TGTGCCAGCAGTTACTACCAGCACAATGAGCAGTTCTTC. Protein sequence: CASSYYQHNEQFF.

This clonotype was counted only a few times. The chain joins TRBV24-1 to TRBJ2-2; the D is unclear. Trimming took 0 bases from V and 1 from J, leaving 11 bases between them. Germline lookup yields CDR1 KGHDR and CDR2 SFDVKD. This CDR3 comprises 17 residues. The CDR3 DNA reads as TGTGCCACCAGTGATTTGAATCGAGGAGTGAACACCGGGGAGCTGTTTTTT. Its protein is CATSDLNRGVNTGELFF.